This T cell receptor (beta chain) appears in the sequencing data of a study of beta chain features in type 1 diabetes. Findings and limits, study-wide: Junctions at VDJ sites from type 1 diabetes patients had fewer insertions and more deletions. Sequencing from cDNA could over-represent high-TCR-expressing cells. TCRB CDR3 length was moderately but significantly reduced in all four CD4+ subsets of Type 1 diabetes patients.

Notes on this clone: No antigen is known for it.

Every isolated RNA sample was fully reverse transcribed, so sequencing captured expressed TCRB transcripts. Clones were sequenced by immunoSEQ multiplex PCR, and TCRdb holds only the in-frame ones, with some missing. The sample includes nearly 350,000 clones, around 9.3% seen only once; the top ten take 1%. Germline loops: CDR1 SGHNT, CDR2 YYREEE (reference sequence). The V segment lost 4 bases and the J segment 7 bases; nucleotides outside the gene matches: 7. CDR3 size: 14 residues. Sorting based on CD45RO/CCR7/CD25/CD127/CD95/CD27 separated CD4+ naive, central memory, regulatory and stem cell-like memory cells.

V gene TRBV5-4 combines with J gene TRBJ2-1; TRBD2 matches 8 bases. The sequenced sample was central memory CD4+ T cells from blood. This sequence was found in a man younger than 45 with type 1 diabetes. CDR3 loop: CASSAAGTRNEQFF. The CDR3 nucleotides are TGTGCCAGCAGCGCAGCCGGGACTAGGAATGAGCAGTTCTTC.